The following is a TCR beta chain sequence with its context. What antigen it recognizes has not been identified. The sample holds no much larger clone one base away, and base qualities are not on file. Library preparation was by the immunoSEQ multiplex PCR assay. Adaptive Biotechnologies performed TCRbeta CDR3 sequencing at survey depth and reported CDR3 sequences, V/J genes, productive frequency, and template counts. Amplification of TCR beta CDR3 regions was performed from genomic DNA rather than from RNA. The source study handled its data this way. Jensen-Shannon divergence was used to quantify pairwise repertoire overlap between tissues, with a value of 1 meaning complete divergence and a value of 0 meaning identical repertoires. Tissues were clustered by single-linkage agglomerative hierarchical clustering of pairwise JSD values, and the clustering results were displayed as dendrograms. GLIPH2 was applied to all patient samples using simulation_depth 1000, kmer_min_depth 3, and cdr3_length_cutoff 8, and only groups with more than two unique CDR3s were retained. A standardized tissue-overlap score was generated by extrapolating Jaccard GLIPH-group overlap across patients to a standard repertoire size of 1000 clones. Linear mixed-effect models, with tissue as a fixed effect and individual as a random effect, were used to test how diversity related to clinical or experimental variables. TCRdb provides this immuneACCESS table in a form limited to in-frame rearrangements. Some clones are lacking; in checked studies, under half of them reflect an unresolved V gene, and why the rest are absent is not known. The V and J calls and clone size come from that table; D and trimming were worked out from the DNA. Within this sample are a few hundred clones, with approximately 87% of them counted one time only. The top ten clones comprise 12% of the sample.

Counted from cysteine to phenylalanine, this CDR3 has 17 amino acids. Only the CDR3 portion is preserved as DNA: 51 bases, with reading frame beginning at the first base. For this chain, trimming is 0 bases at the V end and 4 bases at the J end, and the number of junction bases without a gene match is 8. CDR1 and CDR2, looked up from the germline V gene, are MGHRA and YSYEKL. The data were obtained in a study of tissue T cells after allogeneic stem cell transplantation (dated by TCRdb to 2022 to 2024). Study-wide context: Grafts from donors were received by all GVHD patients, with four grafts being unmodified and three being CD34-selected to deplete T cells. When multiple samples of a tissue existed, pathologist review of H&E sections prioritized samples with histologically apparent lymphocytes for sequencing. The study profiled TCR beta repertoires in many tissues obtained from research autopsies of patients with and without GVHD, and also in mouse models of GVHD. On the human side, the study was prospective and observational, with no blinding or randomization. Summary of the overall study and its limitations: The patient cohort was small and varied clinically, and sampling depth was recognized as a limitation. Within patients, how anatomically similar tissues were was a major factor shaping TCR repertoire composition, regardless of disease or transplant status. Few T cell clones were found to be shared across patients, but shared repertoire signatures across patients were revealed in a tissue-specific fashion by motif-based clustering. Blood and spleen T cells captured only a limited portion of the TCR repertoire detected in tissues, in both patients and mice. Which tissue TCRs were alloreactive or antigen-specific was not determined in the study, and some of the clones might have been host cells that persisted.

In light of the paper, this sample's time point label describes: human tissue collected at research (rapid) autopsy. Over a roughly three-year period, a research-autopsy study prospectively enrolled about 7 adult allo-HCT recipients who had steroid-refractory GVHD. Every GVHD patient had gastrointestinal GVHD and was given several lines of GVHD-directed therapy, and a few of the GVHD patients also had skin involvement. After a median post-mortem interval of approximately nine hours, the autopsy tissues collected included GI sites spanning esophagus to rectum, along with liver, skin and lymphoid organs including spleen. Autopsy specimens were bisected, with one portion flash-frozen in liquid nitrogen and the remainder formalin-fixed, and GI outer muscle layers were removed. To extract genomic DNA from frozen tissues, either the Mag-Bind Blood & Tissue DNA HDQ 96 Kit on a Chemagic 360 or the DNeasy Blood & Tissue Kit was used. Extracted DNA was further purified with the Genomic DNA Clean & Concentrator-25 kit because of concern about red blood cell contamination.

The sequences come from duodenal tissue, collected at autopsy. The V and J segments used are TRBV4-1 and TRBJ1-5, and 8 junction bases match TRBD1. The receptor's source is a male patient aged 35-75 years with steroid-refractory graft-versus-host disease after an allogeneic stem cell transplant. Some T cells seen after a transplant may have their origin in the graft donor. The nucleotides read TGCGCCAGCAGCCAAGATCGAGCCGGGACAGGAAATCAGCCCCAGCATTTT. Its protein product is CASSQDRAGTGNQPQHF.